Each of the 20 T cell receptor beta chains below was sequenced from the same sample in a study of T cells after somatic rescue of genetic block. TCRdb keeps only in-frame clones here, not all; method: immunoSEQ multiplex PCR. This sample has roughly 51,000 clones; roughly 96% occur once, and the top ten carry 0.075% to 0.095%. The sample was peripheral blood mononuclear cells (PBMCs). The receptors were gathered from a child less than two years old.

The chain recombines TRBV6-5 with TRBJ2-1; 8 bases are shared with TRBD2. With V trimmed by 0 bases and J by 4 bases, 5 bases remained unmatched. This CDR3 has 16 residues. Germline V gene data show CDR1 as MNHEY and CDR2 as SVGAGI. The CDR3 DNA follows: TGTGCCAGCAGTTACTCGGGGGTAGCGGGGTACAATGAGCAGTTCTTC. Translation: CASSYSGVAGYNEQFF.

The chain employs TRBV7-8 and TRBJ2-7; 11 bases fit TRBD2. The CDR3 runs to 18 residues. Looked up from germline, CDR1 is SGHVS and CDR2 is FQNEAQ. Trimming took 2 bases from V and 2 from J; bases not matched to a gene: 11. CDR3 sequence (DNA): TGTGCCAGCAGCTTATCCTACGGACTAGCGGGCTCAACCTACGAGCAGTACTTC. Residues: CASSLSYGLAGSTYEQYF.

The V call is TRBV28, the J call TRBJ1-2; no definite D call. Looked up from germline, CDR1 is MDHEN and CDR2 is SYDVKM. This CDR3 spans 12 amino acids. V gave up 5 bases and J gave up 5 bases, with 9 bases separating them. The CDR3 protein is CASSPNIYGYTF. As DNA, the CDR3 is TGTGCCAGCAGTCCGAACATTTATGGCTACACCTTC.

The CDR3 here is CASTPRGNTIYF. DNA for the CDR3: TGTGCCAGTACCCCGCGGGGAAACACCATATATTTT. The V and J genes are TRBV19 and TRBJ1-3, with D hard to call. Trimming removed 7 bases from V and 4 bases from J, with 8 bases in between. This CDR3 is 12 amino acids long. The germline gives CDR1 LNHDA, CDR2 SQIVND (reference sequence).

The V call is TRBV19, the J call TRBJ2-3, with TRBD2 matching over 8 bases. The V segment lost 0 bases and the J segment 9 bases; nucleotides outside the gene matches: 14. The CDR3 runs 17 residues. The germline CDR1 and CDR2 sequences are LNHDA and SQIVND (reference sequence). DNA for the CDR3: TGTGCCAGTAGTATAGATCTGTCGAGCGGGAGATCGAGGACGCAGTATTTT. It yields the protein CASSIDLSSGRSRTQYF.

This chain joins TRBV4-1 and TRBJ1-5; D ambiguous. CDR3 length: 16 amino acids. Between the trimmed V and J ends, which lost 1 base and 4 bases, there was a span of 14 bases. The V gene's germline CDR1 is MGHRA and CDR2 YSYEKL. DNA for the CDR3: TGCGCCAGCAGCCAAGTCCTGGGCGAACATAATCAGCCCCAGCATTTT. Its translation: CASSQVLGEHNQPQHF.

This rearrangement joins TRBV10-1 to TRBJ2-5; TRBD1 matches 8 bases. Losses at the gene ends were 6 bases for V and 5 bases for J; bases not matched to a gene: 5. This CDR3 contains 13 residues. Germline V gives CDR1 WNHNN, CDR2 SYGVQD (reference sequence). Written as DNA, the CDR3 is TGCGCCAGCAGGGGACAGGTGTGGGAGACCCAGTACTTC. This translates into CASRGQVWETQYF.

About this clone: The junction departs from the called germline gene at one end, perhaps through a read error. This chain uses TRBV11-3 with TRBJ2-1; tentatively, D is TRBD2 (5 bases). The V gene's germline CDR1 is SGHNT and CDR2 YENEEA. The CDR3 sequence is 12 residues long. The CDR3 coding sequence is TGTGCCAGCAGCTTAGATAGCGATGAGCAGCTCTTC. This gives the protein CASSLDSDEQLF.

The rearrangement joins TRBV9 to TRBJ1-3; D call uncertain. The V gene's germline CDR1 is SGDLS and CDR2 YYNGEE. There are 15 residues in the CDR3. The V and J ends lost 4 bases and 4 bases respectively, with 15 bases between them. The CDR3 sequence: CASSPRVGYGNTIYF. The DNA for the CDR3 is TGTGCCAGCAGCCCACGGGTGGGGTACGGAAACACCATATATTTT.

This chain links TRBV21-1 with TRBJ2-3. TRBV21-1 is a documented pseudogene. The CDR3 runs to 15 residues. The CDR3, as DNA: TGTGCCAGCAGCAAAGGCGGAACGGGACGTGATACGCAGTATTTT. Translation gives CASSKGGTGRDTQYF.

The V and J genes are TRBV5-3 and TRBJ1-2; 7 nucleotides match TRBD1. TRBV5-3 counts as an open reading frame of uncertain function. The CDR3 has 13 residues. Trimming took 1 base from V and 8 from J; bases not matched to a gene: 5. The CDR3 nucleotides read TGTGCCAGAAGCTTGTGGGACAGCAACGGCTACACCTTC. The encoded protein is CARSLWDSNGYTF.

This clone was picked up one time. The sample holds other DNA sequences that translate to the same CDR3. The rearrangement joins TRBV6-5 to TRBJ2-2; tentative D call: TRBD1 (6 bases). CDR1 is MNHEY and CDR2 is SVGAGI in the germline V gene. V lost 0 bases, J lost 2 bases, and 7 bases lay in between. The CDR3 has 15 residues. The CDR3 is CASSYSGTNTGELFF. The CDR3 coding sequence is TGTGCCAGCAGTTACTCCGGGACAAACACCGGGGAGCTGTTTTTT.

The chain links TRBV6-1 to TRBJ2-5; D might be TRBD1 (5 bases). The DNA end lines up better with TRBJ2-7; the J call may be wrong. Germline-derived CDR1 and CDR2 are MNHNS and SASEGT. The CDR3 consists of 15 residues. This chain's CDR3 is CASSAQLKGLYEQYF. The CDR3 DNA reads TGTGCCAGCAGTGCTCAATTAAAGGGGTTGTACGAGCAGTACTTC.

In this sample, this clone turned up once. This chain uses TRBV7-9 with TRBJ2-3; TRBD2 might be the D (6 bases). Trimming removed 5 bases from V and 4 bases from J, with 16 bases in between. Germline lookup yields CDR1 SEHNR and CDR2 FQNEAQ (reference sequence). The CDR3 is made up of 15 amino acids. The CDR3 loop is CASSPPWTGADTQYF. CDR3 nucleotides: TGTGCCAGCAGCCCCCCATGGACGGGGGCAGATACGCAGTATTTT.

V gene TRBV5-1 combines with J gene TRBJ1-2; D remains ambiguous. CDR1 and CDR2 from the germline V gene are SGHRS and YFSETQ. The CDR3 is 15 residues long. Trimming removed 0 bases from V and 3 bases from J, with 12 bases in between. The CDR3 here is CASSLGTAKYYGYTF. Written as DNA, the CDR3 is TGCGCCAGCAGCTTGGGGACGGCTAAGTACTATGGCTACACCTTC.

The rearrangement links TRBV15 to TRBJ2-2; the match to TRBD2 covers 10 bases. Germline V gene sequence: CDR1 LNHNV, CDR2 YYDKDF (reference sequence). This CDR3 spans 13 amino acids. V lost 9 bases, J lost 4 bases, and 2 bases stayed unmatched. The CDR3 loop reads CATSGRRTGELFF. DNA of the CDR3: TGTGCCACTAGCGGGAGGCGCACCGGGGAGCTGTTTTTT.

This clone was observed once. The chain joins TRBV5-6 to TRBJ2-5; 10 bases match TRBD1. With V trimmed by 4 bases and J by 4 bases, 7 bases remained unmatched. Germline V gives CDR1 SGHDT, CDR2 YYEEEE. This CDR3 is built from 15 residues. The CDR3 bases are TGTGCCAGCAGCCGTAGACAGGGGGCTGGAGAGACCCAGTACTTC. The encoded protein is CASSRRQGAGETQYF. Using reference TRBV5-6 and TRBJ2-5 for the parts outside the CDR3, the full variable domain is DAGVTQSPTHLIKTRGQQVTLRCSPKSGHDTVSWYQQALGQGPQFIFQYYEEEERQRGNFPDRFSGHQFPNYSSELNVNALLLGDSALYLCASSRRQGAGETQYFGPGTRLLVL.

The chain is built from TRBV6-5 and TRBJ2-7, with 14 bases aligning to TRBD2. The CDR3 consists of 15 residues. Germline V gene lookup returns CDR1 MNHEY and CDR2 SVGAGI. Trimming took 5 bases from V and 5 from J; bases not matched to a gene: 5. The CDR3, as DNA: TGTGCCAGCAGTCCGCGACTAGCGGGAGGGAACGAGCAGTACTTC. Encoded protein: CASSPRLAGGNEQYF.

The rearrangement uses TRBV13 and TRBJ2-7; D perhaps matches TRBD1 (6 bases). Trimming left V 4 bases short and J 1 base short, with 11 bases between. This CDR3 is 14 amino acids long. Germline assignment: CDR1 PRHDT and CDR2 FYEKMQ (reference sequence). In nucleotides, the CDR3 is TGTGCCAGCAGCTCCGGGACACCTTCCTACGAGCAGTACTTC. This codes for CASSSGTPSYEQYF.

This chain joins TRBV19 and TRBJ2-5, with TRBD2 identical over 10 bases. V was clipped by 8 bases and J by 0 bases; unmatched bases: 3. This CDR3 comprises 14 residues. Per the germline V gene, CDR1 is LNHDA and CDR2 is SQIVND (reference sequence). CDR3 sequence (DNA): TGTGCCAGTGGGGGACTAGCGTACCAAGAGACCCAGTACTTC. Residues: CASGGLAYQETQYF.